This T cell receptor beta chain was profiled in a study of cytomegalovirus exposure and HLA in healthy donors. PCR was performed using 60 Vbeta and 13 Jbeta primers. The data were produced by immunoSEQ multiplex PCR, yet TCRdb's version contains in-frame clones alone and is incomplete. Among more than 150,000 clones listed, 80% were seen once. Sequencing used PBMCs. This receptor was obtained from a man aged 35 to 55 in good health and CMV-seropositive.

CDR3 sequence (DNA): TGTGCCAGCAGCTTTGGGCCGCGCTACGAGCAGTACTTC. Protein: CASSFGPRYEQYF. The rearrangement links TRBV11-1 to TRBJ2-7; D remains ambiguous. The ends were cut back, 3 bases at V and 3 bases at J, with 9 bases in the middle. CDR3 size: 13 residues. The germline gives CDR1 SGHAT, CDR2 FQDESV (reference sequence).